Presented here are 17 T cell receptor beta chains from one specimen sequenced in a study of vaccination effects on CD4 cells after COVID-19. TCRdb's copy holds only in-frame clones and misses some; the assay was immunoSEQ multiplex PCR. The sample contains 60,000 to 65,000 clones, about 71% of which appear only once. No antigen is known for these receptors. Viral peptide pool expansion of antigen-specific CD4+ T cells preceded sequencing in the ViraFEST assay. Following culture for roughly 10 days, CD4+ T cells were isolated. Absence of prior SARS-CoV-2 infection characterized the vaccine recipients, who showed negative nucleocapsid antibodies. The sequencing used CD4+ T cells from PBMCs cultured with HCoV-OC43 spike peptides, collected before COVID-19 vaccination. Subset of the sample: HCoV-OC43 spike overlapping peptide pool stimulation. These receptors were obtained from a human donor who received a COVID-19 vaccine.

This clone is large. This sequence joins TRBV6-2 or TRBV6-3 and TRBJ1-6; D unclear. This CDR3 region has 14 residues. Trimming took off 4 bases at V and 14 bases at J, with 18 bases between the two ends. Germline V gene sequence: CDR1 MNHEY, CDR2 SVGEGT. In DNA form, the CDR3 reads TGTGCCAGCAGTTCCCGGAGCGGCGGGGAGACCCTCCACTTT. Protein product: CASSSRSGGETLHF.

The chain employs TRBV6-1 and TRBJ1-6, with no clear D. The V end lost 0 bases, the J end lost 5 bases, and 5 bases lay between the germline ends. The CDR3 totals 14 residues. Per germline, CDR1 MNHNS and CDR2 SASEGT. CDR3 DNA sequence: TGTGCCAGCAGTGAAGCGGTGAATAATTCACCCCTCCACTTT. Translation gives CASSEAVNNSPLHF.

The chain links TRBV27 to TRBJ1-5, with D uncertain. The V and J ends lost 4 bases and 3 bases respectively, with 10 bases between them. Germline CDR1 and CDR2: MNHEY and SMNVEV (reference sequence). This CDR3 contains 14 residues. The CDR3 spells CASSSGLINQPQHF. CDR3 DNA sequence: TGTGCCAGCAGTTCAGGACTAATCAATCAGCCCCAGCATTTT.

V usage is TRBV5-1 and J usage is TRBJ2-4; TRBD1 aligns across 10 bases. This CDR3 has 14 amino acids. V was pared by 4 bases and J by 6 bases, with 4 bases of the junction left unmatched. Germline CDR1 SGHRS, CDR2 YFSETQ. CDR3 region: CASSIWTGGNIQYF. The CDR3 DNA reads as TGCGCCAGCAGCATTTGGACAGGGGGAAACATTCAGTACTTC.

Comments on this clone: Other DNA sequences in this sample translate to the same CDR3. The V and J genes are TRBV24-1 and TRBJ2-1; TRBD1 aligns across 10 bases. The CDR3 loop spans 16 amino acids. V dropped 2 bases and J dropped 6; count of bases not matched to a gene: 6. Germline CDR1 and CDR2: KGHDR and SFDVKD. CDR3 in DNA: TGTGCCACCAGTGATTCCGGGACAGGGGTAGGCAATGAGCAGTTCTTC. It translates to CATSDSGTGVGNEQFF.

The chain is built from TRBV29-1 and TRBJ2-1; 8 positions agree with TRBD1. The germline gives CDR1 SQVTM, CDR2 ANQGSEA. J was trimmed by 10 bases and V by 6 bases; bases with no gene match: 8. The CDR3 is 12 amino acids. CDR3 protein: CSVIGQGEEQFF. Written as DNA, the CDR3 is TGCAGCGTAATAGGACAGGGAGAGGAGCAGTTCTTC.

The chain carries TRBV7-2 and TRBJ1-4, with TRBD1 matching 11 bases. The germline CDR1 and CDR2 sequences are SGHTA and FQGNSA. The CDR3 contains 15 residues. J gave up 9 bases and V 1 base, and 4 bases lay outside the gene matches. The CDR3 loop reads CASSLGTGGVKKLFF. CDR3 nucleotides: TGTGCCAGCAGCTTAGGGACAGGGGGCGTGAAAAAACTGTTTTTT.

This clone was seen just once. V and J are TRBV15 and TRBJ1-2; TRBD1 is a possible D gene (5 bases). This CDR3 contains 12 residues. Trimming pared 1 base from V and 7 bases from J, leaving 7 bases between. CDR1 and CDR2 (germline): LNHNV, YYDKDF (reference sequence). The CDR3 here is CATSRGGVGYTF. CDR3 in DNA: TGTGCCACCAGCAGAGGGGGCGTTGGCTACACCTTC.

DNA of the CDR3: TGTGCCAGCTTGAACAGACCGAACACTGAAGCTTTCTTT. Protein product: CASLNRPNTEAFF. V is TRBV6-5 and J is TRBJ1-1; D not resolved. The CDR3 totals 13 residues. CDR1 and CDR2 from the germline V gene are MNHEY and SVGAGI. Trimming removed 8 bases at V and 1 base at J, with 11 bases between.

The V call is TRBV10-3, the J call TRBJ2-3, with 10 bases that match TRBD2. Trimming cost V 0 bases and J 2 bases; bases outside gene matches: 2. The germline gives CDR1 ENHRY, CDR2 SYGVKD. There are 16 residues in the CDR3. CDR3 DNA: TGTGCCATCAGTGAGTCGCTAGCGGGGGACACAGATACGCAGTATTTT. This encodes CAISESLAGDTDTQYF.

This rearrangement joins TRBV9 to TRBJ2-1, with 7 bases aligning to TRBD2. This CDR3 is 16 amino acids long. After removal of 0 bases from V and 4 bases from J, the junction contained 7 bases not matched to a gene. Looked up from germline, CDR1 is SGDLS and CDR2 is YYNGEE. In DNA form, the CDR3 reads TGTGCCAGCAGCGTAGGCAGCCTAGCGGTTTACAATGAGCAGTTCTTC. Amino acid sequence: CASSVGSLAVYNEQFF.

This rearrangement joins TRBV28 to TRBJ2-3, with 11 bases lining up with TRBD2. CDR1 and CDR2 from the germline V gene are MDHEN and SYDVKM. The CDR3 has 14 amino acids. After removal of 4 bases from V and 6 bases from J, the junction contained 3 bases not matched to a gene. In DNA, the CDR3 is TGTGCCAGCAGTTCTAGCGGGGGGCGGGATACGCAGTATTTT. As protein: CASSSSGGRDTQYF.

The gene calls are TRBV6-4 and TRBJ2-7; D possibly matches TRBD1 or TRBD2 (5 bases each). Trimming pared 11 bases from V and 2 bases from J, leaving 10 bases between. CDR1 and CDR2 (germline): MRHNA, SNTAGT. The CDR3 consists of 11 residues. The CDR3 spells CAPWGTYEQYV. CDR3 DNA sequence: TGTGCCCCGTGGGGGACCTACGAGCAGTACGTC.

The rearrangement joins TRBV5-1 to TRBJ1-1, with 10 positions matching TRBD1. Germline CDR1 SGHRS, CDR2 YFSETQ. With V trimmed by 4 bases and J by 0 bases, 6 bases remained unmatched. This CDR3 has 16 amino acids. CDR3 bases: TGCGCCAGCAGCGCCCGGGACAGGGGAGTGAACACTGAAGCTTTCTTT. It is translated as CASSARDRGVNTEAFF.

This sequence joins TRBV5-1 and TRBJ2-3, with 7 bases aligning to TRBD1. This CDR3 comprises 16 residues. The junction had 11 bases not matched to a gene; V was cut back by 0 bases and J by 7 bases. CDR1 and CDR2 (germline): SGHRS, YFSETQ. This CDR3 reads CASSLEGVRGRNTQYF. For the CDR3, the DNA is TGCGCCAGCAGCTTGGAGGGGGTTAGGGGGCGAAATACGCAGTATTTT. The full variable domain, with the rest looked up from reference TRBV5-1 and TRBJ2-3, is KAGVTQTPRYLIKTRGQQVTLSCSPISGHRSVSWYQQTPGQGLQFLFEYFSETQRNKGNFPGRFSGRQFSNSRSEMNVSTLELGDSALYLCASSLEGVRGRNTQYFGPGTRLTVL.

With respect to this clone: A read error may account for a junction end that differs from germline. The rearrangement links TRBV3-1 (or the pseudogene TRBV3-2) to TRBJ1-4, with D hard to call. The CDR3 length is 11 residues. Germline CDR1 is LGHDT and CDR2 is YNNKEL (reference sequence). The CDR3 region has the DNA TGTGCCAGCAGCCAAATCGGAGCTACCCACTTT. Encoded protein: CASSQIGATHF.

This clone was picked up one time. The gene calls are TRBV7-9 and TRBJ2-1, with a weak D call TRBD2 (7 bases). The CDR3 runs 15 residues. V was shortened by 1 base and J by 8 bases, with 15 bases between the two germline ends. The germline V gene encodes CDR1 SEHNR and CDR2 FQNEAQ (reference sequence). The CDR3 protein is CASSLGGGGRDEQFF. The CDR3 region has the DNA TGTGCCAGCAGCTTAGGTGGGGGGGGCCGGGATGAGCAGTTCTTC.